A selection of T cell receptor beta chains follows, all from one sample in a study of immune evolution from preneoplasia to lung adenocarcinoma. Using immunoSEQ multiplex PCR, the repertoire was profiled, and TCRdb retains in-frame clones only, with some absent. The table has some 11,000 clones, less than 85% seen once. Sequencing used FFPE minimally invasive lung adenocarcinoma tissue. The source of these receptors is a person aged 65-85 years with lung adenocarcinoma. Both conserved end residues are part of each CDR3. The order of the fields is clone size, V gene, D gene, J gene, CDR3 protein, CDR3 DNA. The D gene is left open where the match is weak. Rows may omit the clone size; those that give it use once, few, many or a size class.

.	TRBV19	.	TRBJ1-4	CATTPGAANEKLFF	TGTGCCACCACCCCTGGGGCAGCTAATGAAAAACTGTTTTTT
.	TRBV15	.	TRBJ2-7	CATSRDMARAYEQYF	TGTGCCACCAGCAGAGATATGGCCAGAGCCTACGAGCAGTACTTC
.	TRBV7-9	.	TRBJ2-3	CASSLPGTDTQYF	TGTGCCAGCAGCTTGCCGGGCACAGATACGCAGTATTTT
.	TRBV11-2	.	TRBJ1-2	CASSLGPGFKDYGYTF	TGTGCCAGCAGCTTAGGTCCAGGGTTCAAAGACTATGGCTACACCTTC
.	TRBV27	TRBD2	TRBJ2-4	CASHRGSGGIQYF	TGTGCCAGCCACCGCGGGAGCGGGGGCATTCAGTACTTC
.	TRBV5-6	.	TRBJ2-7	CASSLALEQYF	TGTGCCAGCAGCTTGGCCCTCGAGCAGTACTTC
.	TRBV9	TRBD1	TRBJ1-3	CASSVGTGFGNTIYF	TGTGCCAGCAGCGTAGGGACAGGGTTTGGAAACACCATATATTTT
once	TRBV29-1	.	TRBJ1-4	CSVGEDSSNEKLFF	TGCAGCGTTGGGGAGGACAGTTCTAATGAAAAACTGTTTTTT
few	TRBV9	.	TRBJ1-1	CASSLREGAKAFF	TGTGCCAGCAGCCTCAGAGAGGGCGCGAAAGCTTTCTTT
.	TRBV5-6	TRBD2	TRBJ2-7	CASSQSGRAFYEQYF	TGTGCCAGCAGTCAGAGCGGGAGGGCGTTTTACGAGCAGTACTTC
few	TRBV6-4	.	TRBJ1-2	CASSDSFRSPDGGYTF	TGTGCCAGCAGTGACTCGTTCAGGAGCCCAGACGGGGGCTACACCTTC
once	TRBV25-1	.	TRBJ1-2	CASSGGYGYTF	TGTGCCAGCAGTGGCGGCTATGGCTACACCTTC
.	TRBV10-2	.	TRBJ1-5	CASSGGYNQPQHF	TGCGCCAGCAGTGGGGGATACAATCAGCCCCAGCATTTT
.	TRBV7-2	.	TRBJ1-1	CASSFRHLNTEAFF	TGTGCCAGCAGCTTCCGTCATTTGAACACTGAAGCTTTCTTT
.	TRBV29-1	TRBD1	TRBJ2-5	CSVLQGQGINADF	TGCAGCGTTTTACAGGGACAGGGTATCAACGCAGACTTC
.	TRBV30	.	TRBJ1-3	CAWRFGRGTNTIYF	TGTGCCTGGAGATTCGGCAGGGGTACAAACACCATATATTTT
once	TRBV9	TRBD1	TRBJ2-2	CASSTGQGAVGELFF	TGTGCCAGCAGCACGGGACAGGGGGCAGTCGGGGAGCTGTTTTTT
.	TRBV6-5	TRBD2	TRBJ2-1	CASRRPAGGYNEQFF	TGTGCCAGCAGACGCCCAGCGGGGGGTTACAATGAGCAGTTCTTC
.	TRBV7-9	TRBD2	TRBJ2-5	CASGLAPQETQYF	TGTGCCAGCGGACTAGCGCCGCAAGAGACCCAGTACTTC
once	TRBV27	.	TRBJ1-1	CASRGRGVWTEAFF	TGTGCCAGCAGAGGCAGGGGCGTATGGACTGAAGCTTTCTTT
.	TRBV5-1	TRBD1	TRBJ1-1	CASSWGTGGNTEAFF	TGCGCCAGCAGCTGGGGGACAGGGGGTAACACTGAAGCTTTCTTT
once	TRBV11-1	.	TRBJ1-6	CASSSGDEAYNSPLHF	TGTGCCAGCAGCTCGGGCGACGAAGCCTATAATTCACCCCTCCACTTT
few	TRBV30	.	TRBJ1-1	CAWSVLRQARAFF	TGTGCCTGGAGTGTACTACGACAGGCGCGAGCTTTCTTT